Listed below are T cell receptor beta chains from one sample, sequenced in a study of OX40 agonist ivuxolimab in advanced cancers. Some clones are missing from TCRdb's copy, which holds only in-frame ones; the method was immunoSEQ multiplex PCR. Of under 20,000 clones in the sample, 70% to 90% are singletons; the top ten hold approximately 50%. Material: CD4+ or CD8+ T cells sorted from blood, obtained in a trial of the OX40 agonist ivuxolimab. These receptors were obtained from an adult with an advanced solid tumor such as melanoma, head and neck, liver or kidney cancer. Each CDR3 is given with its conserved first and last residue. The order of the fields is clone size, J gene, D gene, V gene, CDR3 DNA, CDR3 protein. A D gene is named only where the DNA matches it firmly. Clone size is stated in some rows and not others, as once, few, many or a class when expanded.

clone size: .; J gene: TRBJ2-7; D gene: .; V gene: TRBV15; CDR3 DNA: TGTGCCACCAGCAGCGACAGTCCCAGGGAGCAGTACTTC; CDR3 protein: CATSSDSPREQYF
clone size: .; J gene: TRBJ2-2; D gene: .; V gene: TRBV9; CDR3 DNA: TGTGCCAGCAGCGTAGAGGGCACCGTTGGGGAGCTGTTTTTT; CDR3 protein: CASSVEGTVGELFF
clone size: .; J gene: TRBJ2-7; D gene: TRBD1; V gene: TRBV13; CDR3 DNA: TGTGCCAGCAGCTTGGGGGACAGTGCCTACGAGCAGTACTTC; CDR3 protein: CASSLGDSAYEQYF
clone size: few; J gene: TRBJ1-1; D gene: .; V gene: TRBV19; CDR3 DNA: TGTGCCAGCGGGACGAGCTCGGAGAACACTGAAGCTTTCTTT; CDR3 protein: CASGTSSENTEAFF
clone size: .; J gene: TRBJ1-2; D gene: TRBD1; V gene: TRBV9; CDR3 DNA: TGTGCCAGCAGCGGGAGGGACAGGAACTTCAACTATGGCTACACCTTC; CDR3 protein: CASSGRDRNFNYGYTF
clone size: .; J gene: TRBJ2-3; D gene: TRBD2; V gene: TRBV7-6; CDR3 DNA: TGTGCCAGCAGCCCCGGACTAGCGGGAGGGCCCCTTACAGATACGCAGTATTTT; CDR3 protein: CASSPGLAGGPLTDTQYF
clone size: .; J gene: TRBJ1-1; D gene: .; V gene: TRBV4-1; CDR3 DNA: TGCGCCAGCAGCCTCACACTCACCGGAGGACCCGGGGAAGCTTTCTTT; CDR3 protein: CASSLTLTGGPGEAFF
clone size: once; J gene: TRBJ2-1; D gene: .; V gene: TRBV7-9; CDR3 DNA: TGTGCCAGCAGCGCAAGCTTGAGCTCCTACAATGAGCAGTTCTTC; CDR3 protein: CASSASLSSYNEQFF
clone size: .; J gene: TRBJ2-1; D gene: TRBD2; V gene: TRBV4-3; CDR3 DNA: TGCGCCAGCAGCCAGTTGACTAGCGGATACAATGAGCAGTTCTTC; CDR3 protein: CASSQLTSGYNEQFF
clone size: .; J gene: TRBJ2-1; D gene: TRBD2; V gene: TRBV27; CDR3 DNA: TGTGCCAGCAGTTTATCTAGCGGGAGGGGGGACAATGAGCAGTTCTTC; CDR3 protein: CASSLSSGRGDNEQFF
clone size: medium-sized; J gene: TRBJ2-1; D gene: .; V gene: TRBV10-1; CDR3 DNA: TGCGCCAGCATTAGCCGGGTCCTTGATAATACCTACAATGAGCAGTTCTTC; CDR3 protein: CASISRVLDNTYNEQFF
clone size: .; J gene: TRBJ2-1; D gene: TRBD1; V gene: TRBV6-5; CDR3 DNA: TGTGCCAGCAGTCGAGACAGGGGCAGGGATGAGCAGTTCTTC; CDR3 protein: CASSRDRGRDEQFF
clone size: .; J gene: TRBJ2-1; D gene: .; V gene: TRBV13; CDR3 DNA: TGTGCCAGCAGCTTCCAAAGTGGGGATGAGCAGTTCTTC; CDR3 protein: CASSFQSGDEQFF
clone size: few; J gene: TRBJ2-7; D gene: .; V gene: TRBV7-2; CDR3 DNA: TGTGCCAGCAGCTTGGGACCCTTCTCCTACGAGCAGTACTTC; CDR3 protein: CASSLGPFSYEQYF
clone size: .; J gene: TRBJ2-3; D gene: .; V gene: TRBV25-1; CDR3 DNA: TGTGCCAGCAGAACGGGGGGCACAGATACGCAGTATTTT; CDR3 protein: CASRTGGTDTQYF
clone size: .; J gene: TRBJ2-1; D gene: .; V gene: TRBV20-1; CDR3 DNA: TGCAGTGCTAGAAGGGAACGCGAGCAGTTCTTC; CDR3 protein: CSARREREQFF
clone size: .; J gene: TRBJ2-7; D gene: TRBD2; V gene: TRBV9; CDR3 DNA: TGTGCCAGCAGCCAAGGGACTAGCGGGAGGATCCCCGAGCAGTACTTC; CDR3 protein: CASSQGTSGRIPEQYF
clone size: .; J gene: TRBJ1-2; D gene: .; V gene: TRBV4-1; CDR3 DNA: TGCGCCAGCAGCCAAGGCGCGTACTATGGCTACACCTTC; CDR3 protein: CASSQGAYYGYTF
clone size: .; J gene: TRBJ2-3; D gene: .; V gene: TRBV4-3; CDR3 DNA: TGCGCCAGCAGCCAAGTTGGCGCCACAGATACGCAGTATTTT; CDR3 protein: CASSQVGATDTQYF
clone size: .; J gene: TRBJ2-1; D gene: TRBD2; V gene: TRBV9; CDR3 DNA: TGTGCCAGCAGCGCCCCGGGACTAGCGGGCTACAATGAGCAGTTCTTC; CDR3 protein: CASSAPGLAGYNEQFF
clone size: .; J gene: TRBJ2-1; D gene: TRBD2; V gene: TRBV7-6; CDR3 DNA: TGTGCCAGCAGCTTAGGCACTAGCGGCTCCTACAATGAGCAGTTCTTC; CDR3 protein: CASSLGTSGSYNEQFF
clone size: large; J gene: TRBJ2-7; D gene: TRBD1; V gene: TRBV5-1; CDR3 DNA: TGCGCCAGCAGCTACGGGACAGGGGGTTACGAGCAGTACTTC; CDR3 protein: CASSYGTGGYEQYF
clone size: once; J gene: TRBJ2-1; D gene: .; V gene: TRBV20-1; CDR3 DNA: TGCAGTGCTGGATCAGGGCACGGGCAGTTCTTC; CDR3 protein: CSAGSGHGQFF
clone size: few; J gene: TRBJ2-3; D gene: TRBD2; V gene: TRBV6-4; CDR3 DNA: TGTGCCAGCAGTGCCTCGGGGGGGTCCGATACGCAGTATTTT; CDR3 protein: CASSASGGSDTQYF
clone size: .; J gene: TRBJ2-1; D gene: .; V gene: TRBV7-3; CDR3 DNA: TGTGCCAGCAGCTTAGGGGGTGGCAATGAGCAGTTCTTC; CDR3 protein: CASSLGGGNEQFF
clone size: .; J gene: TRBJ2-5; D gene: .; V gene: TRBV4-3; CDR3 DNA: TGCGCCAGCAGCCAAGACCCGGGGCGCGGCGAGACCCAGTACTTC; CDR3 protein: CASSQDPGRGETQYF
clone size: .; J gene: TRBJ1-5; D gene: .; V gene: TRBV28; CDR3 DNA: TGTGCCAGCAGTCCAGAGGTCCCCTACCTTCGCAATCAGCCCCAGCATTTT; CDR3 protein: CASSPEVPYLRNQPQHF
clone size: .; J gene: TRBJ1-1; D gene: .; V gene: TRBV27; CDR3 DNA: TGTGCCAGCAGCGCCTTTAGAAGCACTGAAGCTTTCTTT; CDR3 protein: CASSAFRSTEAFF
clone size: .; J gene: TRBJ2-1; D gene: .; V gene: TRBV10-2; CDR3 DNA: TGCGCCAGCATCCGCAGCGACTCCTACAATGAGCAGTTCTTC; CDR3 protein: CASIRSDSYNEQFF
clone size: .; J gene: TRBJ1-5; D gene: .; V gene: TRBV5-6; CDR3 DNA: TGTGCCAGCAGCTCGACGGGACATAGCAATCAGCCCCAGCATTTT; CDR3 protein: CASSSTGHSNQPQHF
clone size: once; J gene: TRBJ1-1; D gene: .; V gene: TRBV28; CDR3 DNA: TGTGCCAGCAGTTTTGGACAGACGAACACTGAAGCTTTCTTT; CDR3 protein: CASSFGQTNTEAFF
clone size: .; J gene: TRBJ2-7; D gene: TRBD1; V gene: TRBV27; CDR3 DNA: TGTGCCAGCAGTTTAACGGGGGGACAGGGAACCTACGAGCAGTACTTC; CDR3 protein: CASSLTGGQGTYEQYF
clone size: .; J gene: TRBJ2-7; D gene: TRBD2; V gene: TRBV7-8; CDR3 DNA: TGTGCCAGCAGCTTAGGGACTAGTTACTACGAGCAGTACTTC; CDR3 protein: CASSLGTSYYEQYF
clone size: .; J gene: TRBJ1-5; D gene: .; V gene: TRBV30; CDR3 DNA: TGTGCCTGGAGTATCCCGGGACCTTATAGCAATCAGCCCCAGCATTTT; CDR3 protein: CAWSIPGPYSNQPQHF
clone size: .; J gene: TRBJ2-2; D gene: TRBD2; V gene: TRBV7-7; CDR3 DNA: TGTGCTAGCAGCCCCGGGACTATGGGCACCGGGGAGCTGTTTTTT; CDR3 protein: CASSPGTMGTGELFF
clone size: .; J gene: TRBJ2-2; D gene: .; V gene: TRBV11-2; CDR3 DNA: TGTGCCAGCAGCGAACTAAGCGGGACCGGGGAGCTGTTTTTT; CDR3 protein: CASSELSGTGELFF
clone size: .; J gene: TRBJ2-1; D gene: TRBD2; V gene: TRBV7-9; CDR3 DNA: TGTGCCAGCAGCCCACGGATTCTAGCGGGCGGGCCATCCTACAATGAGCAGTTCTTC; CDR3 protein: CASSPRILAGGPSYNEQFF
clone size: .; J gene: TRBJ2-7; D gene: .; V gene: TRBV29-1; CDR3 DNA: TGCAGCGTATTTATCCCCTACGAGCAGTACTTC; CDR3 protein: CSVFIPYEQYF
clone size: few; J gene: TRBJ2-5; D gene: TRBD1; V gene: TRBV25-1; CDR3 DNA: TGTGCCAGCAGTGAATACGGACAGGAACAAGAGACCCAGTACTTC; CDR3 protein: CASSEYGQEQETQYF
clone size: .; J gene: TRBJ2-7; D gene: .; V gene: TRBV10-2; CDR3 DNA: TGCGCCAGCAGTGACGGGCAGATTCCGCAGTACTTC; CDR3 protein: CASSDGQIPQYF
clone size: .; J gene: TRBJ1-1; D gene: .; V gene: TRBV4-3; CDR3 DNA: TGCGCCAGCAGCCAAACAGGTTGGACTGAAGCTTTCTTT; CDR3 protein: CASSQTGWTEAFF
clone size: .; J gene: TRBJ2-1; D gene: TRBD2; V gene: TRBV7-8; CDR3 DNA: TGTGCCAGCAGCTTTAATTGGGGAGGGGACTACAATGAGCAGTTCTTC; CDR3 protein: CASSFNWGGDYNEQFF
clone size: .; J gene: TRBJ2-1; D gene: .; V gene: TRBV7-2; CDR3 DNA: TGTGCCAGCAGCCTTAGTGGGGGCAGCCTAGGAAGCTCCTACAATGAGCAGTTCTTC; CDR3 protein: CASSLSGGSLGSSYNEQFF
clone size: .; J gene: TRBJ1-4; D gene: .; V gene: TRBV7-9; CDR3 DNA: TGTGCCAGCAGTTCGGGCCTACCCAATGAAAAACTGTTTTTT; CDR3 protein: CASSSGLPNEKLFF
clone size: few; J gene: TRBJ2-7; D gene: .; V gene: TRBV7-2; CDR3 DNA: TGTGCCAGCAGCTTGAGGAGCGGGTTCTACGAGCAGTACTTC; CDR3 protein: CASSLRSGFYEQYF
clone size: .; J gene: TRBJ1-5; D gene: .; V gene: TRBV7-9; CDR3 DNA: TGTGCCAGCAGCTTCGGGGGCAGGGGTAGCAATCAGCCCCAGCATTTT; CDR3 protein: CASSFGGRGSNQPQHF
clone size: .; J gene: TRBJ2-1; D gene: .; V gene: TRBV5-6; CDR3 DNA: TGTGCCAGCAGCTTGAGCGCCGTGGGCGTTTTGAGCAATGAGCAGTTCTTC; CDR3 protein: CASSLSAVGVLSNEQFF
clone size: .; J gene: TRBJ2-4; D gene: .; V gene: TRBV11-2; CDR3 DNA: TGTGCCAGCAGCTGGGCTTGGGGGTCTCGCGACATTCAGTACTTC; CDR3 protein: CASSWAWGSRDIQYF
clone size: once; J gene: TRBJ2-7; D gene: .; V gene: TRBV21-1; CDR3 DNA: TGTGCCAGAAGGGGCAGCGCCTACGAGCAGTACTTC; CDR3 protein: CARRGSAYEQYF
clone size: .; J gene: TRBJ1-2; D gene: .; V gene: TRBV6-4; CDR3 DNA: TGTGCCAGCAGCTTCGGGGCAGGGTTCCACTATGGCTACACCTTC; CDR3 protein: CASSFGAGFHYGYTF
clone size: .; J gene: TRBJ2-5; D gene: .; V gene: TRBV9; CDR3 DNA: TGTGCCAGCAGCCCCTCAGAGACCCAGTACTTC; CDR3 protein: CASSPSETQYF
clone size: .; J gene: TRBJ2-7; D gene: TRBD2; V gene: TRBV19; CDR3 DNA: TGTGCCGCCGGGACTAGCTTGGGGTACGAGCAGTACTTC; CDR3 protein: CAAGTSLGYEQYF
clone size: .; J gene: TRBJ2-7; D gene: .; V gene: TRBV19; CDR3 DNA: TGTGCCAGTAGTATACGGGGGACCTACGAGCAGTACTTC; CDR3 protein: CASSIRGTYEQYF
clone size: .; J gene: TRBJ1-1; D gene: .; V gene: TRBV5-1; CDR3 DNA: TGCGCCAGCAGCTTGGCAGGCTGGACGGGTGGGACTGAAGCTTTCTTT; CDR3 protein: CASSLAGWTGGTEAFF
clone size: .; J gene: TRBJ2-7; D gene: TRBD2; V gene: TRBV19; CDR3 DNA: TGTGCCAGTAGTCCAGGACTAGCGGGAGGCTACGAGCAGTACTTC; CDR3 protein: CASSPGLAGGYEQYF
clone size: .; J gene: TRBJ2-1; D gene: TRBD2; V gene: TRBV7-9; CDR3 DNA: TGTGCCACTGTAGCGGGAAGGTCCTACAATGAGCAGTTCTTC; CDR3 protein: CATVAGRSYNEQFF
clone size: once; J gene: TRBJ1-5; D gene: TRBD1; V gene: TRBV18; CDR3 DNA: TGTGCCAGCTCACCAGACAGGGAGCGAGAGGTATATAGCAATCAGCCCCAGCATTTT; CDR3 protein: CASSPDREREVYSNQPQHF
clone size: few; J gene: TRBJ2-7; D gene: TRBD2; V gene: TRBV6-6; CDR3 DNA: TGTGCCAGCAGATTCGCGGGAGGAGATTGGTACGAGCAGTACTTC; CDR3 protein: CASRFAGGDWYEQYF
clone size: .; J gene: TRBJ2-1; D gene: TRBD2; V gene: TRBV7-3; CDR3 DNA: TGTGCCAGCAGCATTACGTTTAGCGGGCTCTACAATGAGCAGTTCTTC; CDR3 protein: CASSITFSGLYNEQFF
clone size: .; J gene: TRBJ2-1; D gene: .; V gene: TRBV2; CDR3 DNA: TGTGCCAGCAGTGAATCAAAGAGGGGTTACAATGAGCAGTTCTTC; CDR3 protein: CASSESKRGYNEQFF